These 26 T cell receptor beta chains came from one sample sequenced in a study of OX40 agonist ivuxolimab in advanced cancers. Generated by immunoSEQ multiplex PCR, the TCRdb table keeps only in-frame clones and is missing some. Of roughly 64,000 clones listed, roughly 89% are singletons. The input for sequencing was CD4+ or CD8+ T cells sorted from blood, taken in a trial of the OX40 agonist ivuxolimab. The receptors were gathered from an adult with an advanced solid tumor such as melanoma, head and neck, liver or kidney cancer.

The chain is built from TRBV2 and TRBJ2-3; 9 bases line up with TRBD2. The CDR3 spans 15 residues. CDR1 SNHLY and CDR2 FYNNEI come from the germline V gene. V lost 7 bases, J lost 2 bases, and 7 bases stayed unmatched. CDR3 nucleotides: TGTGCCAGCACCGACGGGACTAGCACCACAGATACGCAGTATTTT. Translation gives CASTDGTSTTDTQYF.

The chain carries TRBV11-2 and TRBJ2-3; 9 positions match TRBD2. Per the germline V gene, CDR1 is SGHAT and CDR2 is FQNNGV. After removal of 1 base from V and 2 bases from J, the junction contained 1 base not matched to a gene. The CDR3 runs to 15 residues. The CDR3 sequence: CASSLGGGDTDTQYF. The CDR3, as DNA: TGTGCCAGCAGCTTAGGCGGGGGGGACACAGATACGCAGTATTTT.

The V and J genes are TRBV5-1 and TRBJ2-2; D uncertain. The CDR3 has 16 residues. V was cut by 4 bases and J by 0 bases, with 13 bases left in between. CDR1 and CDR2 from the germline V gene are SGHRS and YFSETQ. CDR3: CASSPTGRANTGELFF. The DNA for the CDR3 is TGCGCCAGCAGCCCCACGGGCCGGGCGAACACCGGGGAGCTGTTTTTT.

The chain employs TRBV19 and TRBJ2-2; 10 nucleotides agree with TRBD2. J was trimmed by 5 bases and V by 7 bases; bases with no gene match: 7. CDR3 length: 15 residues. Germline V gene data show CDR1 as LNHDA and CDR2 as SQIVND (reference sequence). CDR3 nucleotides: TGTGCCAGTATCTCGGGACTAGCGTTGACCGGGGAGCTGTTTTTT. Translation gives CASISGLALTGELFF.

The V call is TRBV5-1, the J call TRBJ2-1; TRBD2 matches at 11 bases. V lost 2 bases to trimming and J lost 6 bases; unmatched junction nucleotides: 4. Germline CDR1 and CDR2: SGHRS and YFSETQ. This CDR3 is built from 15 residues. The CDR3 loop reads CASSLLAGASNEQFF. As DNA, the CDR3 is TGCGCCAGCAGCTTACTAGCGGGAGCGAGCAATGAGCAGTTCTTC.

The genes are TRBV2 and TRBJ2-5; D uncertain. The CDR3 runs 10 residues. The ends were cut back, 3 bases at V and 5 bases at J, with 1 base in the middle. Germline CDR1 is SNHLY and CDR2 is FYNNEI. Here the CDR3 reads CASSDETQYF. In DNA, the CDR3 is TGTGCCAGCAGTGACGAGACCCAGTACTTC.

The CDR3 protein is CASSPLGQTNTEAFF. The CDR3 DNA follows: TGTGCCAGCAGCCCTCTGGGGCAGACGAACACTGAAGCTTTCTTT. The chain uses TRBV9 and TRBJ1-1; a weak D match, TRBD1 (5 bases). Trimming shortened V by 4 bases and J by 1 base, and 14 bases separated the two germline ends. The CDR3 spans 15 residues. Germline lookup yields CDR1 SGDLS and CDR2 YYNGEE. Full variable domain (missing parts from reference TRBV9 and TRBJ1-1): DSGVTQTPKHLITATGQRVTLRCSPRSGDLSVYWYQQSLDQGLQFLIQYYNGEERAKGNILERFSAQQFPDLHSELNLSSLELGDSALYFCASSPLGQTNTEAFFGQGTRLTVV.

This chain connects TRBV4-1 to TRBJ2-1; D may be TRBD2 (5 bases). V lost 1 base and J 2 bases, leaving 6 bases between the germline ends. The CDR3 covers 14 residues. CDR1 and CDR2 from the germline V gene are MGHRA and YSYEKL. CDR3 amino acids: CASSQASTYNEQFF. The CDR3 nucleotides read TGCGCCAGCAGCCAAGCTAGCACCTACAATGAGCAGTTCTTC.

The count of this clone is one. The genes are TRBV9 and TRBJ2-1; D not resolved. V lost 0 bases and J lost 5, with 9 bases in between. Germline CDR1 is SGDLS and CDR2 is YYNGEE. The CDR3 consists of 14 residues. This CDR3 is CASSVGTRNNEQFF. As DNA, the CDR3 is TGTGCCAGCAGCGTAGGAACACGAAACAATGAGCAGTTCTTC.

The V call is TRBV18, the J call TRBJ2-7; perhaps D is TRBD1 or TRBD2 (5 bases each). V was clipped by 1 base and J by 0 bases, with 13 bases between them. Germline V gene sequence: CDR1 KGHSH, CDR2 LQKENI. The CDR3 sequence is 16 residues long. The CDR3 sequence: CASSPLPGTSSYEQYF. The CDR3 DNA is TGTGCCAGCTCACCACTTCCAGGGACCAGCTCCTACGAGCAGTACTTC. Drawing the rest from reference TRBV18 and TRBJ2-7, the complete variable domain is NAGVMQNPRHLVRRRGQEARLRCSPMKGHSHVYWYRQLPEEGLKFMVYLQKENIIDESGMPKERFSAEFPKEGPSILRIQQVVRGDSAAYFCASSPLPGTSSYEQYFGPGTRLTVT.

This clone was counted a single time. The rearrangement links TRBV6-6 to TRBJ1-2; D is undetermined. The length of the CDR3 is 14 residues. The germline CDR1 and CDR2 sequences are MNHNY and SVGAGI (reference sequence). V shed 3 bases and J shed 7 bases, with 15 bases lying between them. The CDR3 DNA reads as TGTGCCAGCAGTTATTTGGGCAGCTTAAGTGGCTACACCTTC. Protein: CASSYLGSLSGYTF.

The V call is TRBV12-5, the J call TRBJ2-3, with 7 bases identical to TRBD1. The J segment lost 3 bases and the V segment lost 5 bases, leaving 8 bases of the junction unmatched. Germline CDR1 LGHNT, CDR2 FRNRAP. There are 15 residues in the CDR3. CDR3 region: CASGDFRGWTDTQYF. CDR3 DNA sequence: TGTGCTAGTGGTGACTTCAGGGGGTGGACAGATACGCAGTATTTT.

The rearrangement uses TRBV19 and TRBJ1-1; 8 nucleotides align to TRBD1. Germline CDR1 is LNHDA and CDR2 is SQIVND (reference sequence). Trimming at V came to 6 bases and at J to 0 bases, leaving 9 bases not matched to a gene. The CDR3 spans 16 residues. CDR3 sequence: CASRYGQGLMNTEAFF. The CDR3 nucleotides are TGTGCCAGTAGATACGGACAGGGACTAATGAACACTGAAGCTTTCTTT.

The V and J genes are TRBV7-9 and TRBJ2-5; 9 positions match TRBD2. Germline V CDR1 and CDR2: SEHNR, FQNEAQ (reference sequence). The ends lost 6 bases at V and 2 bases at J; junction bases unmatched: 7. This CDR3 is 15 amino acids long. The CDR3 is CASRHSGRGQETQYF. The CDR3 nucleotides read TGTGCCAGCAGACATAGCGGGAGAGGGCAAGAGACCCAGTACTTC.

This chain joins TRBV6-6 and TRBJ1-2; TRBD1 aligns across 7 bases. Trimming cost V 0 bases and J 4 bases; bases outside gene matches: 5. CDR1 and CDR2 from the germline V gene are MNHNY and SVGAGI (reference sequence). The CDR3 consists of 15 residues. CDR3 sequence reads: CASSYSGDSLYGYTF. Here the CDR3 DNA reads TGTGCCAGCAGTTACTCGGGGGACAGTCTCTATGGCTACACCTTC.

CDR3 region: CASSSGRSSYEQYF. In nucleotides, the CDR3 is TGTGCCAGCAGCTCCGGGAGGAGCTCCTACGAGCAGTACTTC. V and J are TRBV9 and TRBJ2-7; 7 bases are shared with TRBD2. Germline V gene lookup returns CDR1 SGDLS and CDR2 YYNGEE. This CDR3 is 14 amino acids long. J was trimmed by 0 bases and V by 4 bases; bases with no gene match: 4.

As concerns this clone: Within the sample, other DNA sequences also encode this same CDR3. This sequence joins TRBV7-3 and TRBJ2-5; D might be TRBD2 (6 bases). The length of the CDR3 is 13 residues. The V end lost 3 bases, the J end lost 5 bases, and 10 bases lay between the germline ends. Germline V gene lookup returns CDR1 SGHTA and CDR2 FQGTGA. The CDR3 spells CASSLSGRETQYF. The CDR3, as DNA: TGTGCCAGCAGCTTGAGTGGGAGGGAGACCCAGTACTTC.

The CDR3 DNA follows: TGTGCCAGTAGTGCGGGAGCTACCGCGGAGCAGTACTTC. This sequence encodes CASSAGATAEQYF. The chain joins TRBV19 to TRBJ2-7, with 7 bases identical to TRBD2. Germline assignment: CDR1 LNHDA and CDR2 SQIVND (reference sequence). The CDR3 sequence is 13 residues long. J lost 7 bases, V lost 5 bases, and 8 bases had no gene match.

The V gene is TRBV5-1, the J gene TRBJ2-3, with a tentative D call TRBD2 (6 bases). This CDR3 spans 14 amino acids. Per the germline V gene, CDR1 is SGHRS and CDR2 is YFSETQ. The V and J ends lost 7 bases and 4 bases respectively, with 16 bases between them. The CDR3 is CASGGTAGADTQYF. The DNA for the CDR3 is TGCGCCAGCGGAGGGACGGCCGGAGCAGATACGCAGTATTTT.

With regard to this clone: One end of the junction does not line up with germline, which may come from a read error. The chain combines TRBV7-7 with TRBJ2-3; maybe TRBD2 (5 bases). Looked up from germline, CDR1 is SSHAT and CDR2 is FNYEAQ (reference sequence). The CDR3 contains 15 residues. The CDR3 reads CASSLAPLLSDTQYF. The DNA for the CDR3 is TGTGCTAGCAGCTTAGCGCCCCTTTTGTCGGATACGCAGTATTTT.

The chain recombines TRBV19 with TRBJ1-4; no definite D call. The V gene's germline CDR1 is LNHDA and CDR2 SQIVND (reference sequence). The V end was cut by 6 bases, the J end by 0 bases, with 8 bases between. There are 14 residues in the CDR3. The CDR3 region has the DNA TGTGCCAGTAGAGAGGACGCAACTAATGAAAAACTGTTTTTT. Its protein product is CASREDATNEKLFF.

The chain uses TRBV5-1 and TRBJ2-7; D may be TRBD2 (6 bases). The CDR3 is made up of 15 amino acids. Between the trimmed V and J ends, which lost 4 bases and 4 bases, there was a span of 18 bases. Germline V gives CDR1 SGHRS, CDR2 YFSETQ. This CDR3 reads CASSPEGILTYEQYF. CDR3 coding DNA: TGCGCCAGCAGCCCGGAGGGAATTCTTACATACGAGCAGTACTTC.

This chain joins TRBV18 and TRBJ2-7; 8 bases agree with TRBD1. The V gene's germline CDR1 is KGHSH and CDR2 LQKENI. This CDR3 has 18 residues. Losses at the gene ends were 0 bases for V and 0 bases for J; bases not matched to a gene: 10. The DNA for the CDR3 is TGTGCCAGCTCACCACCCGGGACAGGAGCGATTCTCTCCTACGAGCAGTACTTC. Protein sequence: CASSPPGTGAILSYEQYF.

The V call is TRBV7-8, the J call TRBJ2-6, with D maybe TRBD2 (5 bases). V lost 0 bases and J 1 base, leaving 19 bases between the germline ends. In germline, CDR1 is SGHVS, CDR2 FQNEAQ. The CDR3 loop spans 20 amino acids. CDR3 in DNA: TGTGCCAGCAGCTTAGCGCAAAGCGCGGGTTGGGGTTCTGGGGCCAACGTCCTGACTTTC. This codes for CASSLAQSAGWGSGANVLTF.

This rearrangement joins TRBV19 to TRBJ2-5, with D perhaps TRBD1 (5 bases). V lost 1 base to trimming and J lost 2 bases, with 11 bases between them. CDR3 length equals 15 residues. The V gene's germline CDR1 is LNHDA and CDR2 SQIVND (reference sequence). This chain's CDR3 is CASSIARTRQETQYF. The CDR3, as DNA: TGTGCCAGTAGTATAGCCAGGACACGACAAGAGACCCAGTACTTC.

This clone has only one observation. An end of the junction differs from the germline gene, which may be a read error. The chain carries TRBV6-1 and TRBJ2-7; D perhaps matches TRBD1 (6 bases). The CDR3 consists of 13 residues. CDR1 is MNHNS, CDR2 SASEGT, per germline. The CDR3 sequence: CAISEGRGYEQYF. The DNA of the CDR3 is TGTGCCATCAGTGAGGGCAGGGGCTACGAGCAGTACTTC.